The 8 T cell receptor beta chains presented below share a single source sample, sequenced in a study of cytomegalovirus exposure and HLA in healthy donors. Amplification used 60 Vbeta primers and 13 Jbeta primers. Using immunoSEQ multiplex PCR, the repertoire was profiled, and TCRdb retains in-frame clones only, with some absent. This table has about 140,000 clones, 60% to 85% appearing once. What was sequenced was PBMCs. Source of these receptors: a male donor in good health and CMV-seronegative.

As DNA, the CDR3 is TGTGCCAGCAGCCAGTTCGGACAGCGAGCCGGGGAGCTGTTTTTT. Translating gives CASSQFGQRAGELFF. The chain carries TRBV4-2 and TRBJ2-2; D is perhaps TRBD1 (6 bases). The V and J ends lost 3 bases and 6 bases respectively, with 14 bases between them. Germline V CDR1 and CDR2: LGHNA, YNFKEQ. This CDR3 is built from 15 residues.

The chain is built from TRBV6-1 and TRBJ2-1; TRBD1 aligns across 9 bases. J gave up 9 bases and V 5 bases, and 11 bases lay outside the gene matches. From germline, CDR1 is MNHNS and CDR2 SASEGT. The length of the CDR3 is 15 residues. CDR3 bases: TGTGCCAGCAGTCATAACAGGGGGCTGTGGGGTGAGCAGTTCTTC. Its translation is CASSHNRGLWGEQFF.

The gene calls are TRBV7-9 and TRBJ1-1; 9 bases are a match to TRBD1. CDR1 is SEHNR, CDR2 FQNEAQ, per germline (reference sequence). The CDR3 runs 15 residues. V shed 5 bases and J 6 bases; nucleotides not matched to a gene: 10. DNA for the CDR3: TGTGCCAGCAGCGGACAGGGGCCTCTTGTCGCTGAAGCTTTCTTT. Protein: CASSGQGPLVAEAFF.

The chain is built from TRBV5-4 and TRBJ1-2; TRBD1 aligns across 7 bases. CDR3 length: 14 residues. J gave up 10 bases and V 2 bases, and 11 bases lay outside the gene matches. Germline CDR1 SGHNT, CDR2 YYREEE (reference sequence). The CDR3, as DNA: TGTGCCAGCAGCTTAACTGCGACGACAGGGTCCTACACCTTC. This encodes CASSLTATTGSYTF.

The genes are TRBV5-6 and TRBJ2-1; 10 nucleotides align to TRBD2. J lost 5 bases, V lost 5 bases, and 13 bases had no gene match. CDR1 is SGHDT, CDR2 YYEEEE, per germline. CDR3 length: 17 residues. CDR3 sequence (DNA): TGTGCCAGCAGTTCTGGACTAGCGGACTATTTGGACAATGAGCAGTTCTTC. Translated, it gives CASSSGLADYLDNEQFF. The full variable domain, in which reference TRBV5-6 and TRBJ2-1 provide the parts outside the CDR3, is DAGVTQSPTHLIKTRGQQVTLRCSPKSGHDTVSWYQQALGQGPQFIFQYYEEEERQRGNFPDRFSGHQFPNYSSELNVNALLLGDSALYLCASSSGLADYLDNEQFFGPGTRLTVL.

The CDR3 DNA reads as TGCGCCAGCAGGGCCGGGACACCGATTTGCTCCTACGAGCAGTACTTC. It encodes CASRAGTPICSYEQYF. The V gene is TRBV10-1, the J gene TRBJ2-7; TRBD1 is a possible D gene (6 bases). The V end was cut by 6 bases, the J end by 0 bases, with 18 bases between. The CDR3 is made up of 16 amino acids. Germline CDR1 WNHNN, CDR2 SYGVQD (reference sequence).

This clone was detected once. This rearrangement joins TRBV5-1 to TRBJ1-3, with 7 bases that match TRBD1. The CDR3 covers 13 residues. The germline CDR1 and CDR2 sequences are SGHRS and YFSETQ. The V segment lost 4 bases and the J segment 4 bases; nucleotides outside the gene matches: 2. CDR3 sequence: CASSTGQGNTIYF. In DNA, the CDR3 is TGCGCCAGCAGCACGGGACAGGGAAACACCATATATTTT.

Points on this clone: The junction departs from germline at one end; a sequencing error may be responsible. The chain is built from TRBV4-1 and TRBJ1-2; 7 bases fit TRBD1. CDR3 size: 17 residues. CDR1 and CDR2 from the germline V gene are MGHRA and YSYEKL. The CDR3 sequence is CASSPRQGEVTVYGNTF. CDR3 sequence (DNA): TGCGCCAGCAGCCCCCGACAGGGCGAAGTAACGGTCTATGGCAACACCTTC.